These T cell receptor beta chains were read from a single sample in a study of T cells after yellow fever vaccination. TCRdb redid the calling of the 5' RACE reads with MiXCR, one entry per CDR3 protein. The sample holds about 320,000 distinct CDR3 sequences; roughly 10% are singletons and the top ten take around 3.2%. Source: CD4+ T cells sorted from PBMCs, taken 45 days after the yellow fever booster vaccination. The source of these receptors is a young man who received the YFV17D yellow fever vaccine. The CDR3 runs from the conserved cysteine through the conserved F or W. The D gene is left open where the match is weak. Expanded clones get a size class; other rows say once, few or many, or leave the size out.

>.|TRBJ1-3|TRBV7-2|few
CASSLDPGRFSSGNTIYF
TGTGCCAGCAGCTTAGACCCGGGGAGGTTCAGCTCTGGAAACACCATATATTTT
>.|TRBJ1-6|TRBV27|few
CASSWSAKSPLHF
TGTGCCAGCAGTTGGAGCGCTAAATCACCCCTCCACTTT
>.|TRBJ2-1|TRBV5-1|few
CASSPQGSPREQFF
TGCGCCAGCAGCCCGCAGGGTTCCCCCAGAGAGCAGTTCTTC
>TRBD2|TRBJ2-7|TRBV5-1|many
CASSPGGALDYEQYF
TGCGCCAGCAGCCCGGGGGGGGCCCTCGACTACGAGCAGTACTTC
>.|TRBJ1-3|TRBV15|few
CATSRDWANTIYF
TGTGCCACCAGCAGGGATTGGGCAAACACCATATATTTT
>.|TRBJ2-2|TRBV12-3/TRBV12-4|.
CASSFQAGELFF
TGTGCCAGCAGTTTTCAGGCCGGGGAGCTGTTTTTT
>.|TRBJ1-3|TRBV7-2|few
CASSSRDSVSRNTIYF
TGTGCCAGCAGTTCTCGGGATTCGGTATCTCGAAACACCATATATTTT
>.|TRBJ1-1|TRBV28|.
CASSLHTEAFF
TGTGCCAGCAGTTTACACACCGAAGCTTTCTTT
>.|TRBJ1-1|TRBV5-1|few
CASREGVNTEAFF
TGCGCCAGCCGGGAGGGGGTGAACACTGAAGCTTTCTTT
>.|TRBJ2-3|TRBV29-1|few
CSAEGASTDTQYF
TGCAGCGCTGAGGGAGCGTCCACAGATACGCAGTATTTT
>.|TRBJ1-6|TRBV21-1|few
CASSKRKEGRSSYNSPLHF
TGTGCCAGCAGCAAACGGAAAGAAGGGCGAAGCTCCTATAATTCACCCCTCCACTTT
>.|TRBJ1-5|TRBV28|.
CASSLPRGRSQPQHF
TGTGCCAGCAGTTTACCGCGGGGGCGGAGTCAGCCCCAGCATTTT
>.|TRBJ2-7|TRBV4-2|many
CASSRDGSYEQYF
TGTGCCAGCAGCCGGGACGGCTCCTACGAGCAGTACTTC
>.|TRBJ1-6|TRBV5-1|.
CASRGGRGPSGYNSPLHF
TGCGCCAGCAGGGGGGGAAGGGGTCCGTCGGGCTATAATTCACCCCTCCACTTT
>TRBD1|TRBJ2-2|TRBV6-1|few
CASIGQANTGELFF
TGTGCCAGCATTGGACAGGCCAACACCGGGGAGCTGTTTTTT
>TRBD2|TRBJ2-3|TRBV11-2|few
CASSLGGGITDTQYF
TGTGCCAGCAGCTTGGGGGGGGGAATCACAGATACGCAGTATTTT
>.|TRBJ1-2|TRBV7-9|few
CASSLGISADNYGYTF
TGTGCCAGCAGCTTAGGGATTTCCGCGGACAACTATGGCTACACCTTC
>.|TRBJ2-5|TRBV6-5|many
CASSDRSRSETQYF
TGTGCCAGCAGCGACAGGTCTCGGAGTGAGACCCAGTACTTC
>TRBD2|TRBJ2-5|TRBV10-3|many
CAIRAGLAGETQYF
TGTGCCATCAGGGCCGGACTAGCGGGGGAGACCCAGTACTTC
>.|TRBJ1-1|TRBV6-5|few
CASSRESGVEAFF
TGTGCCAGCAGTCGTGAGTCAGGGGTTGAAGCTTTCTTT
>.|TRBJ2-5|TRBV11-3|.
CASSLSRDHQETQYF
TGTGCCAGCAGCTTATCCCGGGACCACCAAGAGACCCAGTACTTC
>.|TRBJ2-1|TRBV19|few
CASSSGQDNEQFF
TGTGCCAGTAGCTCGGGACAAGACAATGAGCAGTTCTTC
>.|TRBJ2-5|TRBV6-6|.
CASRRTRAGQTQYF
TGTGCCAGCAGAAGAACTAGAGCCGGGCAGACCCAGTACTTC
>.|TRBJ2-1|TRBV2|few
CASSVTGLYNEQFF
TGTGCCAGCAGTGTGACAGGTCTCTACAATGAGCAGTTCTTC
>.|TRBJ2-6|TRBV25-1|many
CASSKRGSGANVLTF
TGTGCCAGCAGTAAAAGGGGATCCGGGGCCAACGTCCTGACTTTC
>TRBD1|TRBJ2-2|TRBV19|few
CASSTGAMNTGELFF
TGTGCCAGTAGCACAGGGGCGATGAACACCGGGGAGCTGTTTTTT
>TRBD1|TRBJ1-2|TRBV7-9|.
CASSLNRGVGGYTF
TGTGCCAGCAGCTTAAACAGGGGGGTAGGAGGCTACACCTTC
>.|TRBJ1-6|TRBV20-1|few
CSARPRGDSPLHF
TGCAGTGCTAGACCCCGCGGGGACTCACCCCTCCACTTT
>.|TRBJ1-2|TRBV12-3/TRBV12-4|.
CALGDNGYGYTF
TGTGCCTTGGGGGACAACGGCTATGGCTACACCTTC
>.|TRBJ2-4|TRBV20-1|many
CSARDLPKNIQYF
TGCAGTGCTAGAGATCTGCCTAAAAACATTCAGTACTTC
>.|TRBJ1-2|TRBV4-1|.
CASSQEGKTYGYTF
TGCGCCAGCAGCCAAGAAGGAAAGACCTATGGCTACACCTTC
>.|TRBJ2-5|TRBV6-2/TRBV6-3|.
CASRTFQRAGETQYF
TGTGCCAGCAGGACTTTCCAGCGGGCGGGGGAGACCCAGTACTTC
>.|TRBJ2-3|TRBV6-2/TRBV6-3|many
CASSSRVHTQYF
TGTGCCAGCAGTTCGAGGGTCCATACGCAGTATTTT
>.|TRBJ2-5|TRBV7-3|many
CASSPTGLQETQYF
TGTGCCAGCAGCCCCACGGGGTTACAAGAGACCCAGTACTTC
>.|TRBJ1-2|TRBV5-1|.
CASSPRDTYGYTF
TGCGCCAGCAGTCCCCGGGACACCTATGGCTACACCTTC
>.|TRBJ1-2|TRBV7-2|.
CASRSGTGYTF
TGTGCCAGCAGGTCCGGGACAGGCTACACCTTC
>TRBD2|TRBJ2-3|TRBV29-1|few
CSVDGDYATTDTQYF
TGCAGCGTCGACGGGGACTACGCAACCACAGATACGCAGTATTTT
>.|TRBJ1-2|TRBV3-1|.
CASSPRGGANYGYTF
TGTGCCAGCAGCCCCCGTGGAGGGGCCAACTATGGCTACACCTTC
>.|TRBJ1-1|TRBV7-3|.
CASSLMPNTEAFF
TGTGCCAGCAGCTTAATGCCTAACACTGAAGCTTTCTTT
>.|TRBJ2-5|TRBV5-1|few
CASSLLSGQETQYF
TGCGCCAGCAGCCTTCTCAGCGGCCAAGAGACCCAGTACTTC
>TRBD1|TRBJ1-5|TRBV20-1|.
CSAGPGTGNNQPQHF
TGCAGTGCTGGTCCCGGGACAGGGAACAATCAGCCCCAGCATTTT
>.|TRBJ1-3|TRBV20-1|few
CSAPLGNSGNTIYF
TGCAGTGCTCCCCTAGGTAACTCTGGAAACACCATATATTTT